This record looks at one T cell receptor beta chain sequence and its context. This clone was detected a few times. Its target antigen remains unknown. No much larger clone exists at a distance of one base, and base qualities are not known. To prepare the library, the immunoSEQ multiplex PCR assay was applied. T cell repertoires were profiled with deep sequencing of rearranged TCR beta loci together with multiparametric flow cytometry. TCRdb stores this immuneACCESS table with in-frame sequences only. Part of the clones is absent; in the studies checked, under half of the shortfall reflects unresolved V genes, and no reason is known for the rest. This sample is represented by roughly 35,000 clones; under 90% of them were singletons. 2.5% to 3.5% of the sample comes from the top ten. This sample was included in a study of lymphopenia after photon versus proton radiotherapy (dated by TCRdb to 2018 to 2020). Regarding the research as a whole: The study compared the immunological effects of photon versus proton radiation therapy in patients with gastrointestinal tumors who developed high-grade lymphopenia. A cohort of some 20 patients with gastrointestinal tumors who received either photon or proton therapy and subsequently developed lymphopenia was included. The goal of the study was to describe how the two radiation modalities differ in their effects on the immune system.

The trim is 1 base for V and 0 bases for J, with a gap of 9 bases between the germline ends. Taken from cysteine to phenylalanine, the CDR3 has 16 residues. Only the CDR3 part of the read is kept: 48 bases, read in frame from the first base. Per the germline V gene, MGHDK is the CDR1 and SYGVNS is the CDR2. Study-level results and caveats: Across the cohort, a larger post-nadir drop in TCR diversity was inversely correlated with overall survival time among patients who died. After the lymphocyte count nadir, oligoclonal expansion, especially of CD8+ Temra cells, was observed in photon-treated repertoires, and the drop in diversity was driven by this expansion. During treatment, patients who received proton therapy stayed relatively stable, whereas patients who received photon therapy lost naive T cells and TCR diversity and gained effector/memory populations. The survival association was assessed only in patients who died, and the authors presented better survival with proton therapy as a possibility rather than a demonstrated result.

Sequenced material: peripheral blood, taken from a patient treated with photon-based radiotherapy. The chain couples TRBV25-1 to TRBJ2-2, with the D gene possibly TRBD1 or TRBD2, each one fitting 5 bases. This receptor was taken from a man aged 50 to 59 with gastric cancer. The DNA sequence follows: TGTGCCAGCAGTGAATCCCGGGGCCCGAACACCGGGGAGCTGTTTTTT. It encodes CASSESRGPNTGELFF. The CDR3, completed at both ends by the reference TRBV25-1 and TRBJ2-2 genes, gives the full variable domain EADIYQTPRYLVIGTGKKITLECSQTMGHDKMYWYQQDPGMELHLIHYSYGVNSTEKGDLSSESTVSRIRTEHFPLTLESARPSHTSQYLCASSESRGPNTGELFFGEGSRLTVL.